Below are 11 T cell receptor beta chains sequenced from a single sample in a study of T-cell memory formation after mild COVID-19 (dated by TCRdb to the early 2020s). Library preparation employed 5' RACE. The instrument given in TCRdb is Illumina NovaSeq 6000. TCRdb took the public reads, trimmed them with fastp at Q25, ran MiXCR for clone calling and kept in-frame beta chains. Every entry covers one CDR3 protein and lists the most common genes and DNA from its rows. The sample contains roughly 400,000 distinct CDR3 sequences, about 17% of them found a single time. The ten largest clones represent about 22% of the sample. Sequenced sample: PBMCs or a T cell subset sorted from them (not recorded which). The receptors stem from a man between 18 and 35 years old who had mild COVID-19 (a few samples of this study predate the infection). The sample titles of this study are shuffled in the database, so cell type and time point are left out; the donor was told from shared clones.

The chain employs TRBV4-1 and TRBJ2-1, with 11 bases aligning to TRBD2. The CDR3 sequence is 16 residues long. V trimming: 3 bases; J trimming: 5 bases; junction bases outside the gene matches: 6. Per the germline V gene, CDR1 is MGHRA and CDR2 is YSYEKL. The CDR3 sequence is CASSHSLAGGNNEQFF. The DNA of the CDR3 is TGCGCCAGCAGCCACAGCCTAGCGGGGGGAAACAATGAGCAGTTCTTC.

To note about this clonotype: The junction departs from germline at one end; a sequencing error may be responsible. The J gene is TRBJ2-7, the V gene TRBV5-5; unclear D gene. This CDR3 is built from 13 residues. Germline V CDR1 and CDR2: SGHKS, YYEKEE (reference sequence). Here the CDR3 DNA reads TGTGCCCGCAGCTTTTACGGCCTGAACGAGCAGTACTTC. This codes for CARSFYGLNEQYF.

The rearrangement joins TRBV5-1 to TRBJ2-5; possibly TRBD1 for D (6 bases). CDR1 and CDR2 (germline): SGHRS, YFSETQ. Trimming shortened V by 1 base and J by 4 bases, and 14 bases separated the two germline ends. CDR3 size: 15 residues. The CDR3 loop is CASSLSQGVGETQYF. DNA for the CDR3: TGCGCCAGCAGCTTGTCACAGGGTGTGGGAGAGACCCAGTACTTC.

V and J are TRBV4-3 and TRBJ2-3; D not resolved. V was clipped by 1 base and J by 1 base, with 9 bases between them. Germline CDR1 is LGHNA and CDR2 is YSLEER. The CDR3 is 15 residues long. CDR3 sequence reads: CASSQAFEGTDTQYF. The CDR3 coding sequence is TGCGCCAGCAGCCAAGCTTTCGAGGGCACAGATACGCAGTATTTT.

The J gene is TRBJ1-2, the V gene TRBV2; perhaps TRBD1 as D (6 bases). Between the trimmed V and J ends, which lost 3 bases and 7 bases, there was a span of 18 bases. The CDR3 sequence is 15 residues long. Germline V lookup: CDR1 SNHLY, CDR2 FYNNEI. The CDR3 loop is CASSDLMGAVTGYTF. In DNA, the CDR3 is TGTGCCAGCAGTGACCTTATGGGGGCGGTTACTGGCTACACCTTC.

This clonotype was detected a few times. The chain combines TRBV29-1 with TRBJ2-1, with D possibly matching TRBD1 (6 bases). Germline CDR1 is SQVTM and CDR2 is ANQGSEA. V shed 3 bases and J shed 0 bases, with 24 bases lying between them. The CDR3 is made up of 19 amino acids. The CDR3 spells CSVEGHDPEGQSSYNEQFF. The CDR3, as DNA: TGCAGCGTTGAGGGACACGACCCCGAGGGCCAGAGCTCCTACAATGAGCAGTTCTTC.

This clonotype has more than one count but fewer than ten. The chain carries TRBV24-1 and TRBJ2-3; TRBD2 aligns across 7 bases. Losses at the gene ends were 6 bases for V and 1 base for J; bases not matched to a gene: 6. The CDR3 extends over 15 amino acids. The V gene's germline CDR1 is KGHDR and CDR2 SFDVKD. The CDR3 region has the DNA TGTGCCACCAGTTCCACCGCGGGGGGCACAGATACGCAGTATTTT. As protein: CATSSTAGGTDTQYF.

This clonotype was found a few times. The chain links TRBV4-1 to TRBJ2-3, with a possible D match to TRBD2 (5 bases). V was cut by 4 bases and J by 6 bases, with 14 bases left in between. Germline V gene data show CDR1 as MGHRA and CDR2 as YSYEKL. The CDR3 has 14 amino acids. This CDR3 is CASSLGRRADTQYF. The CDR3 nucleotides read TGCGCCAGCAGCCTAGGACGGCGGGCTGATACGCAGTATTTT.

This clonotype was counted a few times. This rearrangement joins TRBV5-1 to TRBJ2-3; D possibly matches TRBD1 or TRBD2 (5 bases each). Germline V gene lookup returns CDR1 SGHRS and CDR2 YFSETQ. The germline V and J ends were trimmed by 5 bases and 0 bases, with 13 bases remaining between them. The CDR3 is made up of 15 amino acids. The CDR3 bases are TGCGCCAGCAGGTTCGAGGGGACCAGCACAGATACGCAGTATTTT. The encoded protein is CASRFEGTSTDTQYF.

V gene TRBV4-1 combines with J gene TRBJ1-1, with unresolved D. From germline, CDR1 is MGHRA and CDR2 YSYEKL. Trimming took off 0 bases at V and 5 bases at J, with 4 bases between the two ends. The CDR3 contains 12 residues. CDR3 region: CASSQDSTEAFF. Here the CDR3 DNA reads TGCGCCAGCAGCCAAGATAGTACTGAAGCTTTCTTT.

The chain is built from TRBV4-3 and TRBJ1-2; weak D call: TRBD1 (5 bases). CDR3 length: 16 residues. CDR1 is LGHNA and CDR2 is YSLEER in the germline V gene. V lost 1 base and J 4 bases, leaving 16 bases between the germline ends. The CDR3 sequence: CASSQVGDLKSYGYTF. Written as DNA, the CDR3 is TGCGCCAGCAGCCAAGTGGGGGACCTAAAGAGCTATGGCTACACCTTC.